The rows below give T cell receptor beta chains drawn from one sample of a study of blood T cell repertoires in COVID-19. Data came from immunoSEQ multiplex PCR; TCRdb stores just in-frame clones and leaves some out. Found here are roughly 120,000 clones, about 80% of them singletons; the top ten hold 5% to 8%. Material: peripheral blood. The source is a man aged 70-80 years with acute or convalescent COVID-19. The CDR3 runs from the conserved cysteine through the conserved F or W. A D gene is named only where the DNA matches it firmly. Size is omitted from some rows. Given values are once, few, many or a class for expanded clones.

TRBJ1-1 . . TRBV6-5 CASSSIRGNTEAFF TGTGCCAGCAGCTCCATCAGGGGTAACACTGAAGCTTTCTTT
TRBJ2-7 . TRBD1 TRBV11-2 CASSYRQGAYEQYF TGTGCCAGCAGTTATAGACAGGGGGCCTACGAGCAGTACTTC
TRBJ1-4 . . TRBV3-1/TRBV3-2 CASSQALSWRIATNEKLFF TGTGCCAGCAGCCAAGCCCTCAGCTGGCGGATTGCAACTAATGAAAAACTGTTTTTT
TRBJ1-5 . . TRBV19 CASKSGNQPQHF TGTGCCAGTAAATCGGGCAATCAGCCCCAGCATTTT
TRBJ2-5 once TRBD2 TRBV2 CASTAQASGGVRETQYF TGTGCCAGCACCGCTCAAGCTAGCGGGGGGGTTAGGGAGACCCAGTACTTC
TRBJ1-2 . . TRBV6-5 CASSPGGATNYGYTF TGTGCCAGCAGTCCAGGCGGGGCAACTAACTATGGCTACACCTTC
TRBJ1-5 . . TRBV28 CASKVQLHQPQHF TGTGCCAGCAAGGTACAGCTACATCAGCCCCAGCATTTT
TRBJ1-5 . TRBD1 TRBV19 CASSRTGDGNQPQHF TGTGCCAGTAGTAGGACAGGGGACGGCAATCAGCCCCAGCATTTT
TRBJ1-6 . . TRBV19 CASSAARIVGSPLHF TGTGCCAGTAGTGCGGCCCGGATCGTGGGTTCACCCCTCCACTTT
TRBJ2-6 . . TRBV7-2 CASRTGSGANVLTF TGTGCCAGCAGAACAGGGTCTGGGGCCAACGTCCTGACTTTC
TRBJ1-1 . . TRBV5-8 CASRAESGRLNTEAFF TGTGCCAGCAGAGCCGAGTCCGGCAGGTTGAACACTGAAGCTTTCTTT
TRBJ1-1 . . TRBV4-3 CASSQDRNTEAFF TGCGCCAGCAGCCAAGATAGGAACACTGAAGCTTTCTTT
TRBJ2-7 . . TRBV6-5 CASSYIGGNSYEQYF TGTGCCAGCAGTTACATTGGAGGGAACTCCTACGAGCAGTACTTC
TRBJ1-2 . . TRBV28 CASTSTGSDYGYTF TGTGCCAGCACCAGTACAGGGAGTGACTATGGCTACACCTTC
TRBJ2-7 . TRBD2 TRBV6-5 CASRSIGDYSYEQYF TGTGCCAGCAGGTCGATCGGGGACTACTCCTACGAGCAGTACTTC
TRBJ1-4 . TRBD1 TRBV7-2 CASSRQGASSEKLFF TGTGCCAGCAGCAGACAGGGGGCTAGTAGCGAAAAACTGTTTTTT
TRBJ2-7 . TRBD2 TRBV11-2 CASSPASGKQIYEQYF TGTGCCAGCAGCCCCGCCAGCGGGAAACAGATCTACGAGCAGTACTTC
TRBJ2-7 . TRBD2 TRBV9 CASSVIGLADEQYF TGTGCCAGCAGCGTAATCGGACTAGCTGACGAGCAGTACTTC
TRBJ1-3 . . TRBV5-4 CASSLGSLSSGNTIYF TGTGCCAGCAGCTTGGGTAGCTTGAGCTCTGGAAACACCATATATTTT
TRBJ2-7 . TRBD1 TRBV2 CASRTPTGPGYEQYF TGTGCCAGCAGGACGCCGACAGGGCCTGGGTACGAGCAGTACTTC
TRBJ1-1 . . TRBV30 CAWSVRGVNTEAFF TGTGCCTGGAGTGTACGGGGTGTGAACACTGAAGCTTTCTTT
TRBJ1-5 . . TRBV19 CASSILADYSNQPQHF TGTGCCAGTAGTATTCTGGCGGATTATAGCAATCAGCCCCAGCATTTT
TRBJ2-5 . TRBD2 TRBV4-2 CASSQDLSGGAETQYF TGTGCCAGCAGCCAAGATTTGAGCGGGGGGGCCGAGACCCAGTACTTC
TRBJ2-5 . . TRBV7-5 CARSLGDRDRGQETQYF TGTGCCAGAAGCTTAGGAGACCGGGACAGGGGGCAGGAGACCCAGTACTTC